These T cell receptor beta chains were read from a single sample in a study of memory CD4+ T cells and cytomegalovirus serostatus. The data were produced by immunoSEQ multiplex PCR, yet TCRdb's version contains in-frame clones alone and is incomplete. This table holds 60,000 to 70,000 clones, 76% found once. Source material: memory CD4+ T cells from blood. The receptors come from an adult in good health and CMV-seropositive. CDR3s include the opening cysteine and the closing phenylalanine or tryptophan. A D gene is named only where the DNA matches it firmly. Clone size is given for some rows only: seen once, a few or many times, or a class if the clone is expanded.

v_gene	d_gene	j_gene	abundance	CDR3nt	CDR3aa
TRBV14	.	TRBJ2-1	.	TGTGCCAGCAGCCATTCGGGGAATGAGCAGTTCTTC	CASSHSGNEQFF
TRBV19	.	TRBJ1-1	.	TGTGCCAGTATTATGACCGGTAGGAACACTGAAGCTTTCTTT	CASIMTGRNTEAFF
TRBV5-1	.	TRBJ1-1	few	TGCGCCAGCAGCTTGGGGGTTGAAGTTGAAGCTTTCTTT	CASSLGVEVEAFF
TRBV7-6	.	TRBJ2-2	.	TGTGCCAGCAGCTTTTCAGCTACGAACACCGGGGAGCTGTTTTTT	CASSFSATNTGELFF
TRBV11-2	.	TRBJ2-7	.	TGTGCCAGCAGCCCCAGGGGTAAGGGCGAGCAGTACTTC	CASSPRGKGEQYF
TRBV30	.	TRBJ1-5	.	TGTGCCTGGAGTGTAGCAGGTACAAACAATCAGCCCCAGCATTTT	CAWSVAGTNNQPQHF
TRBV11-1	.	TRBJ1-1	.	TGTGCCAGCAGCTTACGCAGGGGAAACACTGAAGCTTTCTTT	CASSLRRGNTEAFF
TRBV7-8	.	TRBJ2-7	.	TGTGCCAGCAGCTTAGTCGGAGGGGAAGAGCAGTACTTC	CASSLVGGEEQYF
TRBV5-1	.	TRBJ1-1	once	TGCGCCAGCAGCTTCACGGGAGTTGGCACTGAAGCTTTCTTT	CASSFTGVGTEAFF
TRBV7-9	TRBD2	TRBJ2-7	.	TGTGCCAGCAGCTTCAACCCCGGGACTAGCGGGACAAACTACGAGCAGTACTTC	CASSFNPGTSGTNYEQYF
TRBV19	.	TRBJ1-4	few	TGTGCCAGTAGTTCCGGGACATGGAATGAAAAACTGTTTTTT	CASSSGTWNEKLFF
TRBV25-1	TRBD2	TRBJ2-3	.	TGTGCCAGCAGTGAATTGTACAGCGGGAGATCCACAGATACGCAGTATTTT	CASSELYSGRSTDTQYF
TRBV10-2	.	TRBJ1-1	.	TGCGCCAGCAGTGAAGGGAGGGGCACTGAAGCTTTCTTT	CASSEGRGTEAFF
TRBV7-7	.	TRBJ1-4	.	TGTGCCAGCAGCCCGACGATAGGGGGAGGGGAAAAACTGTTTTTT	CASSPTIGGGEKLFF
TRBV4-2	TRBD1	TRBJ2-7	.	TGTGCCAGCAGCCGGGCGGGACAGGGGATCTACGAGCAGTACTTC	CASSRAGQGIYEQYF
TRBV7-2	TRBD1	TRBJ2-5	.	TGTGCCGTGGGGCAGGGGGCTGGGGAGACCCAGTACTTC	CAVGQGAGETQYF
TRBV28	.	TRBJ1-2	once	TGTGCCAGCAGGTTTCAGGGCCTTAGCTACACCTTC	CASRFQGLSYTF
TRBV13	TRBD2	TRBJ2-7	.	TGTGCCAGCAGACGGGGGGGCAATCCCACATACGAGCAGTACTTC	CASRRGGNPTYEQYF
TRBV12-5	.	TRBJ2-2	.	TGTGCTAGTGGTTTGGAGTCAGGGGCCGGGGAGCTGTTTTTT	CASGLESGAGELFF
TRBV4-1	.	TRBJ1-1	.	TGCGCCAGCAGCCCCGGAGCAGCGAACACTGAAGCTTTCTTT	CASSPGAANTEAFF
TRBV10-3	.	TRBJ1-3	.	TGTGCCATCAGTGAGGCGGGAGCAAACACCATATATTTT	CAISEAGANTIYF
TRBV5-1	TRBD1	TRBJ1-2	.	TGCGCCAGCAGGGATCCCGGGACAGCCTATGGCTACACCTTC	CASRDPGTAYGYTF
TRBV7-9	.	TRBJ1-1	.	TGTGCCAGCAGCTTTGGGGATACTAACACTGAAGCTTTCTTT	CASSFGDTNTEAFF
TRBV19	.	TRBJ1-4	.	TGTGCCAGTACAGGGACGTCTGCAACTAATGAAAAACTGTTTTTT	CASTGTSATNEKLFF
TRBV19	TRBD1	TRBJ1-1	few	TGTGCCAGTCACAGGGGGCTGGGCACTGAAGCTTTCTTT	CASHRGLGTEAFF
TRBV5-1	TRBD1	TRBJ1-2	many	TGCGCCAGCAGCGCCAACGGACAGGCAGTCTATGGCTACACCTTC	CASSANGQAVYGYTF